These 32 T cell receptor delta chains were all obtained from the same sample, sequenced in a study of gamma-delta T cells after stem cell transplantation. TCRdb reprocessed the RT-PCR reads using CATT. The repertoire holds 1,800 or so delta-chain clones, approximately 30% seen once, with about a sixth in the top ten. The specimen was gamma-delta T cells. These receptors all come from a human donor. It is not recorded whose cells these are; they may come from a transplant donor.

In this sample, this clone is medium-sized. The chain links TRDV2 to TRDJ3; 10 bases align to TRDD3. V shed 1 base, J shed 0 bases, and the junction held 8 bases outside the gene matches. The CDR3 runs to 20 residues. CDR1 is GEAIGNYY and CDR2 is EKD in the germline V gene. The CDR3 nucleotides are TGTGCCTGTGACACGGGGACTGGGGGATTTGGCTCCTGGGACACCCGACAGATGTTTTTC. It yields the protein CACDTGTGGFGSWDTRQMFF.

By sample share, this clone is large. The chain combines TRDV2 with TRDJ3; D not certain. The CDR3 is 18 amino acids. Germline CDR1 GEAIGNYY, CDR2 EKD. V was clipped by 0 bases and J by 0 bases, with 11 bases between them. CDR3 sequence reads: CACDTVDSDSWDTRQMFF. The CDR3 DNA sequence: TGTGCCTGTGACACCGTGGATTCCGACTCCTGGGACACCCGACAGATGTTTTTC.

This clone was counted a single time. The chain couples TRDV2 to TRDJ1, with 7 positions matching TRDD3. Trimming cost V 4 bases and J 1 base; bases outside gene matches: 14. The CDR3 runs 17 residues. Germline V gene data show CDR1 as GEAIGNYY and CDR2 as EKD. The CDR3 DNA follows: TGTGCCTGTGAATCGTGGGGGACCCCGGGGGCCACCGATAAACTCATCTTT. It specifies CACESWGTPGATDKLIF.

This clone was picked up a small number of times. A far larger clone is a single base away, which makes a read error likely. In the same sample, other DNA sequences code for this CDR3. The V gene is TRDV2, the J gene TRDJ1; no reliable D call. Germline V gives CDR1 GEAIGNYY, CDR2 EKD. The CDR3 is made up of 14 amino acids. CDR3 coding DNA: TGTGCCTGCGACACCGTTGGGTTCACCGATAAACTCATCTTT. Translation: CACDTVGFTDKLIF.

This clone has only a few counts. V gene TRDV2 combines with J gene TRDJ1, with TRDD3 matching 8 bases. The germline CDR1 and CDR2 sequences are GEAIGNYY and EKD. V shed 5 bases and J 3 bases; nucleotides not matched to a gene: 25. This CDR3 spans 20 amino acids. The CDR3 spells CACGPLGGGYPDLGSDKLIF. The CDR3, as DNA: TGTGCCTGTGGCCCCCTCGGCGGGGGATATCCCGACCTAGGGTCCGATAAACTCATCTTT.

As regards this clone: This sample includes further DNA sequences coding for the same CDR3. The genes are TRDV2 and TRDJ1; 8 bases line up with TRDD3. From germline, CDR1 is GEAIGNYY and CDR2 EKD. V trimming: 0 bases; J trimming: 5 bases; junction bases outside the gene matches: 13. The CDR3 covers 17 residues. CDR3 residues: CACDTAGGGGEQDKLIF. The DNA of the CDR3 is TGTGCCTGTGACACCGCTGGGGGAGGCGGCGAGCAGGATAAACTCATCTTT.

Notes on this clone: A far larger clone lies a single base away; this is likely a read error. The rearrangement joins TRDV2 to TRDJ1, with 10 positions matching TRDD3. Looked up from germline, CDR1 is GEAIGNYY and CDR2 is EKD. Unmatched junction bases numbered 9, after V lost 2 bases and J lost 4 bases. The CDR3 is 16 residues long. The CDR3 DNA reads TGTGCCTGTGACATGATGACGGGGGATACGCGCGATAAACTCATCTTT. Protein sequence: CACDMMTGDTRDKLIF.

This clone was found a few times. The same CDR3 is also encoded by other DNA sequences in this sample. The chain carries TRDV2 and TRDJ1; 9 nucleotides align to TRDD3. The trim removed 1 base at V and 2 bases at J, leaving 13 bases unmatched. The length of the CDR3 is 18 residues. CDR1 and CDR2 (germline): GEAIGNYY, EKD. CDR3 loop: CACDTLRGDTRLTDKLIF. CDR3 DNA sequence: TGTGCCTGTGACACATTACGAGGGGATACGCGTCTAACCGATAAACTCATCTTT.

This clone appeared a few times. This CDR3 is also generated by other DNA sequences in the sample. J is TRDJ1 and V is TRDV2, with 11 bases fitting TRDD3. CDR3 length: 17 amino acids. The ends lost 2 bases at V and 0 bases at J; junction bases unmatched: 7. Per germline, CDR1 GEAIGNYY and CDR2 EKD. The CDR3 DNA reads TGTGCCTGTGACAGACTGGGGGATATATCGTACACCGATAAACTCATCTTT. Amino acids: CACDRLGDISYTDKLIF.

The rearrangement joins TRDV2 to TRDJ1; 10 nucleotides line up with TRDD3. This CDR3 is 17 amino acids long. The ends lost 3 bases at V and 0 bases at J; junction bases unmatched: 9. The germline V gene encodes CDR1 GEAIGNYY and CDR2 EKD. This chain's CDR3 is CACDFLLGDEYTDKLIF. CDR3 bases: TGTGCCTGTGACTTCCTACTGGGGGATGAGTACACCGATAAACTCATCTTT.

This clone was detected only a few times. The chain links TRDV2 to TRDJ1, with 12 bases that match TRDD3. The V and J ends lost 1 base and 0 bases, in that order; junction bases with no gene match: 17. Germline V gene sequence: CDR1 GEAIGNYY, CDR2 EKD. The CDR3 covers 21 residues. The CDR3 DNA reads TGTGCCTGTGACACACTCTGGGGGATACGCAGAGGTGACCAAGACACCGATAAACTCATCTTT. Translation gives CACDTLWGIRRGDQDTDKLIF.

On this clone: A much larger clone sits a single nucleotide away, making a read error possible. The chain carries TRDV2 and TRDJ1; the D call may be TRDD2 or TRDD3 (8 bases each). The CDR3 totals 17 residues. The V end was cut by 5 bases, the J end by 3 bases, with 24 bases between. Germline V CDR1 and CDR2: GEAIGNYY, EKD. This CDR3 is CACAFLKGDIVSDKLIF. The CDR3 bases are TGTGCCTGTGCCTTCCTAAAGGGGGATATTGTATCCGATAAACTCATCTTT.

Turning to this clone: Since a much larger clone is just one base distant, this may be a read error. The identical CDR3 is also encoded by other nucleotide sequences in the sample. The V and J genes are TRDV2 and TRDJ1, with TRDD3 matching 8 bases. Trimming at V came to 4 bases and at J to 3 bases, leaving 12 bases not matched to a gene. This CDR3 has 16 residues. Germline V gene lookup returns CDR1 GEAIGNYY and CDR2 EKD. CDR3 nucleotide sequence: TGTGCCTGTGATTTACTGGGGGCCACGGGGCCCGATAAACTCATCTTT. This gives the protein CACDLLGATGPDKLIF.

As concerns this clone: This could be a read error, since a much larger clone is one nucleotide away. The rearrangement links TRDV2 to TRDJ2; 8 positions match TRDD3. CDR1 is GEAIGNYY, CDR2 EKD, per germline. The CDR3 totals 17 residues. The CDR3 region has the DNA TGTGCCCGTGACACTTTAACTACTGGGGGGTTGACAGCACAACTCTTCTTT. Translated, it gives CARDTLTTGGLTAQLFF.

This clone was picked up a small number of times. This chain links TRDV2 with TRDJ1, with 8 bases lining up with TRDD3. Germline CDR1 reads GEAIGNYY; CDR2 reads EKD. V gave up 0 bases and J gave up 4 bases; unmatched junction bases: 3. CDR3 length equals 14 residues. The CDR3 reads CACDTVGGYDKLIF. Here the CDR3 DNA reads TGTGCCTGTGACACCGTCGGGGGATACGATAAACTCATCTTT.

The chain joins TRDV2 to TRDJ1; D is undetermined. Germline V gene data show CDR1 as GEAIGNYY and CDR2 as EKD. The CDR3 has 16 residues. V lost 0 bases, J lost 1 base, and 14 bases lay in between. CDR3 coding DNA: TGTGCCTGTGACACCGTGGAGGCCCGGGGCACCGATAAACTCATCTTT. This translates into CACDTVEARGTDKLIF.

This clone was seen a handful of times. The chain links TRDV2 to TRDJ1; TRDD3 matches 8 bases. The V gene end was trimmed by 3 bases and the J gene end by 4 bases; junction bases not matched to a gene: 12. CDR1 and CDR2 from the germline V gene are GEAIGNYY and EKD. This CDR3 has 16 residues. This CDR3 is CACDSLLGGTLDKLIF. The CDR3 nucleotides are TGTGCCTGTGACTCGCTACTGGGGGGTACCCTCGATAAACTCATCTTT.

This chain uses TRDV2 with TRDJ1; 9 nucleotides agree with TRDD3. The germline V gene has CDR1 GEAIGNYY and CDR2 EKD. The CDR3 is 18 amino acids. With V trimmed by 0 bases and J by 1 base, 11 bases remained unmatched. CDR3 in amino acids: CACDTVGPGDTTTDKLIF. CDR3 DNA: TGTGCCTGTGACACCGTCGGGCCGGGGGATACTACCACCGATAAACTCATCTTT.

As regards this clone: This clone may be a read error of a much larger clone one base away. The chain has TRDV2 and TRDJ1, with 8 bases matching TRDD3. V gave up 0 bases and J gave up 4 bases; unmatched junction bases: 12. The germline CDR1 and CDR2 sequences are GEAIGNYY and EKD. The CDR3 totals 17 residues. The CDR3 here is CACDTLLRDTRNDKLIF. In nucleotides, the CDR3 is TGTGCCTGTGACACCTTACTGAGGGATACGCGTAACGATAAACTCATCTTT.

By frequency in the sample, this clone is medium-sized (0.01 to 0.1%). Other DNA sequences within the sample encode an identical CDR3. J is TRDJ1 and V is TRDV2; weak D call: TRDD3 (6 bases). This CDR3 has 19 amino acids. Germline values: CDR1 GEAIGNYY, CDR2 EKD. V was trimmed by 0 bases and J by 0 bases, leaving 22 bases between them. DNA of the CDR3: TGTGCCTGTGACACCGTTGGCACTGGGATAACACTTGACACCGATAAACTCATCTTT. It encodes CACDTVGTGITLDTDKLIF.

Only a few counts were recorded for this clone. Written as DNA, the CDR3 is TGTGCCTGTGACACCCTAGGGGGAGTTAACACCGATAAACTCATCTTT. It is translated as CACDTLGGVNTDKLIF. The chain carries TRDV2 and TRDJ1; TRDD3 is a possible D gene (6 bases). The germline V and J ends were trimmed by 0 bases and 0 bases, with 13 bases remaining between them. This CDR3 is 16 amino acids long. Germline lookup yields CDR1 GEAIGNYY and CDR2 EKD.

Comments on this clone: Different DNA sequences within this sample yield the same CDR3. The gene calls are TRDV2 and TRDJ2; 7 positions agree with TRDD3. The CDR3 is 18 amino acids. Germline V gene data show CDR1 as GEAIGNYY and CDR2 as EKD. V was pared by 0 bases and J by 11 bases, with 20 bases of the junction left unmatched. DNA for the CDR3: TGTGCCTGTGACACCGTAGCAGGCGTGGTGGATACGCTTGGTCAACTCTTCTTT. This codes for CACDTVAGVVDTLGQLFF.

This clone has only a few counts. The rearrangement links TRDV2 to TRDJ1; a possible D gene is TRDD3 (5 bases). The CDR3 is made up of 16 amino acids. V was pared by 0 bases and J by 11 bases, with 24 bases between. Per the germline V gene, CDR1 is GEAIGNYY and CDR2 is EKD. The CDR3 sequence: CACDTVVTGVEMSLIF. CDR3 DNA: TGTGCCTGTGACACCGTGGTTACGGGGGTAGAGATGAGTCTCATCTTT.

As to this clone: This may be a read error, as it is one base from a much larger clone. This chain connects TRDV2 to TRDJ1; 8 bases match TRDD3. The CDR3 runs 17 residues. Germline CDR1 GEAIGNYY, CDR2 EKD. Unmatched junction bases numbered 10, after V lost 1 base and J lost 1 base. The DNA of the CDR3 is TGTGCCTGTGACACTGTACTGGGGGTTACAACCACCGATAAACTCATCTTT. Translated, it gives CACDTVLGVTTTDKLIF.

The chain joins TRDV2 to TRDJ1, with 7 bases that match TRDD3. Germline lookup yields CDR1 GEAIGNYY and CDR2 EKD. CDR3 size: 16 residues. J lost 10 bases, V lost 3 bases, and 19 bases had no gene match. The CDR3 reads CACDRLGDPDSRRLIF. Here the CDR3 DNA reads TGTGCCTGTGACCGTTTGGGGGACCCCGATTCCCGTCGACTCATCTTT.

Turning to this clone: A far larger clone is a single base away, which makes a read error likely. This sample includes further DNA sequences coding for the same CDR3. The J gene is TRDJ1, the V gene TRDV2; 12 bases line up with TRDD3. Germline CDR1 GEAIGNYY, CDR2 EKD. CDR3 length: 18 amino acids. With 1 base clipped from V and 2 bases from J, the junction kept 10 bases outside the gene matches. CDR3 nucleotide sequence: TGTGCCTGTGACACTGTTCAACTGGGGGATACTGGGACCGATAAACTCATCTTT. Translated: CACDTVQLGDTGTDKLIF.

A few counts support this clone. V and J are TRDV2 and TRDJ1; no reliable D call. V lost 4 bases to trimming and J lost 1 base, with 12 bases between them. Germline V gene sequence: CDR1 GEAIGNYY, CDR2 EKD. The CDR3 runs to 14 residues. CDR3 sequence reads: CACERLAVTDKLIF. CDR3 nucleotides: TGTGCCTGTGAACGGTTGGCGGTCACCGATAAACTCATCTTT.

This clone qualifies as medium-sized. This chain joins TRDV2 and TRDJ1; 11 positions match TRDD3. Germline V gene data show CDR1 as GEAIGNYY and CDR2 as EKD. Losses at the gene ends were 3 bases for V and 1 base for J; bases not matched to a gene: 9. This CDR3 is 17 amino acids long. This chain's CDR3 is CACDAVSGGYSTDKLIF. The DNA of the CDR3 is TGTGCCTGTGACGCGGTCTCTGGGGGATACTCCACCGATAAACTCATCTTT.

On this clone: Compared with germline, one end of the junction differs, possibly owing to a read error. Different DNA sequences within this sample yield the same CDR3. This chain connects TRDV2 to TRDJ1; 12 bases fit TRDD3. The V gene's germline CDR1 is GEAIGNYY and CDR2 EKD. The CDR3 covers 18 residues. The CDR3 DNA sequence: TGTGCCCGTGACACCGGCTTACTACTGGGGGATACCCGCGATAAACTCATCTTT. Amino acids: CARDTGLLLGDTRDKLIF.

Concerning this clone itself: This may arise from a read error, as a much more abundant clone is one base away. The CDR3 spells CACDCLGDDKLIF. The CDR3 DNA reads as TGTGCCTGTGACTGTCTCGGGGACGATAAACTCATCTTT. The gene calls are TRDV2 and TRDJ1, with D maybe TRDD3 (5 bases). The CDR3 sequence is 13 residues long. V gave up 3 bases and J gave up 4 bases, with 11 bases separating them. Germline loops: CDR1 GEAIGNYY, CDR2 EKD.

The chain links TRDV2 to TRDJ1; 10 bases map to TRDD3. V lost 0 bases to trimming and J lost 1 base; unmatched junction nucleotides: 16. The CDR3 contains 20 residues. Looked up from germline, CDR1 is GEAIGNYY and CDR2 is EKD. Here the CDR3 reads CACDTLSVTGGFDSTDKLIF. CDR3 DNA sequence: TGTGCCTGTGACACCCTCTCGGTAACTGGGGGATTCGATAGCACCGATAAACTCATCTTT.

V and J are TRDV2 and TRDJ1, with D unclear. The CDR3 spans 16 residues. Germline values: CDR1 GEAIGNYY, CDR2 EKD. Trimming shortened V by 0 bases and J by 8 bases, and 21 bases separated the two germline ends. CDR3: CACDTVTPGPMDKLIF. The CDR3 DNA reads as TGTGCCTGTGACACCGTAACACCGGGACCCATGGACAAACTCATCTTT.